The T cell receptor beta chain under discussion was sequenced for a study of naive and memory T cell subsets (dated by TCRdb to the late 2010s). With respect to the entire study: According to the figure summarizing the samples, there were around ten blood donors, 7 tuberculin skin test biopsies and 3 saline control biopsies. PCR2 was typically performed as a SYBR Green qPCR that was stopped at a set threshold, although end-point PCR (approximately 6 cycles) could be used instead for low-input samples.

The study described a robust, sensitive protocol for amplifying, sequencing and analyzing TCRs, using 3' ligation of a UMI-containing oligonucleotide to TCR cDNA. For whole blood analysis, over 2 ml of peripheral blood was collected from healthy adult volunteers into Tempus tubes, and RNA was extracted following the manufacturer's instructions. Total RNA was used without cell sorting and was treated with RQ1 DNase before reverse transcription, with a target input of roughly 1 to 1000 ng. To check how robust the pipeline was in samples where T cells make up a minority population, libraries were built from skin biopsies and whole blood. Library construction relied on 5' RACE. The ligated cDNA was amplified in four rounds of PCR with nested alpha and beta constant region primers together with the SP2 primer. For the blood and skin samples, reverse transcription of TCR RNA was done with SuperScript IV along with alpha and beta constant region primers. Using T4 RNA ligase 1, an oligonucleotide carrying both the Illumina SP2 primer and a UMI was ligated onto the 3' end of the cDNA. To prevent hairpin formation, the 12-nucleotide UMI was made up of two random hexamers with an eight-base spacer between them. TCR alpha and beta chain libraries were processed separately from the second PCR onward, with dual indexing for multiplexing. After pooling, the indexed libraries were analyzed by capillary electrophoresis and sequenced on either an Illumina MiSeq or NextSeq. To boost base diversity and improve cluster recognition, PhiX DNA at roughly 4.5-8% was spiked into the libraries. The source study handled its data this way. UMIs were extracted from read 2 by Demultiplexor and combined with the TCR sequence from read 1, and reads were split according to sample indices. V and J genes and V-J junctions were identified by Decombinator, and each TCR was assigned a five-part identifier that included V and J deletions. UMIs were used by Collapsinator to correct sequencing errors and PCR amplification heterogeneity, so that a UMI-based abundance was obtained for each TCR. Identifiers were converted to nucleotide sequence by CDR3Translator and translated to amino acids, and CDR3 regions were extracted on the basis of terminal motifs. After normalization to the amount of input RNA, the error-corrected alpha and beta TCR counts from blood and from skin were compared. The public sequencing data were trimmed at Q25 with fastp and processed into clonotypes with MiXCR by TCRdb, which kept only in-frame beta chains. Rows merge per CDR3 protein into single entries with the most common DNA and genes. TCRdb's processing, not the study's, gives the V and J calls here. This sample is represented by roughly 48,000 distinct CDR3 sequences; 4% to 5% of them were singletons. The ten largest clones capture approximately 0.84% of the sample.

From the cysteine through the phenylalanine, the CDR3 covers 15 amino acids. Only the CDR3 DNA is retained, 45 bases long and in frame from the first base. Reading the germline V gene gives CDR1 MNHEY and CDR2 SVGEGT. At the junction V is shortened by 6 bases and J by 0 bases, with 12 bases in between. This clonotype was seen many times. Its antigen target is currently unknown. One base away there is no much larger clone; base qualities are not given. Findings and caveats that apply to the study as a whole: The RNA-based method was acknowledged as potentially sensitive to TCR transcript changes with T cell activation and differentiation.

The receptor chain draws on TRBV6-2 or TRBV6-3 and TRBJ2-1, with the D gene call left open. The TCR comes from a female donor in good health. Here is the DNA: TGTGCCAGCAGACAAGACTTCACCTCCTACAATGAGCAGTTCTTC. Translated, it reads CASRQDFTSYNEQFF.